These 11 T cell receptor beta chains share one sample of origin, sequenced in a study of shared clonotypes between healthy human individuals. TCRdb's table, derived via immunoSEQ multiplex PCR, lists solely in-frame clones and lacks some. The sample has about a million clones, about 80% seen once; the top ten hold nearly 1.5%. The sample consisted of memory CD4+ T cells sorted from blood. Specified subset: CD45RA-negative fraction. These receptors all come from a man aged 18 to 29 in good health.

The CDR3 loop reads CASSLRDNEQYF. Written as DNA, the CDR3 is TGCGCCAGCAGCTTGAGGGATAACGAGCAGTACTTC. The chain joins TRBV5-1 to TRBJ2-7; D gene ambiguous. Per germline, CDR1 SGHRS and CDR2 YFSETQ. There are 12 residues in the CDR3. The V gene lost 1 base and the J gene lost 5 bases, with 7 bases spanning the gap.

Worth noting for this clone: The sample has other DNA sequences that encode this CDR3 too. The chain is built from TRBV19 and TRBJ1-2, with 7 nucleotides matching TRBD1. Germline V lookup: CDR1 LNHDA, CDR2 SQIVND (reference sequence). V lost 0 bases and J lost 4; bases outside the gene matches: 2. The CDR3 is 14 residues long. CDR3 amino acids: CASSIEGQIYGYTF. The CDR3 DNA is TGTGCCAGTAGTATAGAGGGACAGATCTATGGCTACACCTTC. Variable domain in full (rest from reference TRBV19 and TRBJ1-2): DGGITQSPKYLFRKEGQNVTLSCEQNLNHDAMYWYRQDPGQGLRLIYYSQIVNDFQKGDIAEGYSVSREKKESFPLTVTSAQKNPTAFYLCASSIEGQIYGYTFGSGTRLTVV.

The CDR3 DNA is TGTGCCAGCAGTTACTACCCGGGACCCAATCAGCCCCAGCATTTT. It specifies CASSYYPGPNQPQHF. This chain uses TRBV6-5 with TRBJ1-5, with D tentatively TRBD1 (5 bases). This CDR3 is 15 amino acids long. The V and J ends lost 1 base and 3 bases respectively, with 10 bases between them. Per germline, CDR1 MNHEY and CDR2 SVGAGI.

This clone has just one count. For the CDR3, the DNA is TGTGCCAGCGGTAGAATAATGCAGGCGGGGAACACTGAAGCTTTCTTT. Encoded protein: CASGRIMQAGNTEAFF. The rearrangement uses TRBV7-2 and TRBJ1-1, with D unresolved. V lost 8 bases, J lost 1 base, and 20 bases lay in between. From germline, CDR1 is SGHTA and CDR2 FQGNSA. This CDR3 is 16 amino acids long. The full variable domain, rest sourced from reference TRBV7-2 and TRBJ1-1, is GAGVSQSPSNKVTEKGKDVELRCDPISGHTALYWYRQSLGQGLEFLIYFQGNSAPDKSGLPSDRFSAERTGGSVSTLTIQRTQQEDSAVYLCASGRIMQAGNTEAFFGQGTRLTVV.

The chain employs TRBV2 and TRBJ2-3, with D maybe TRBD1 (5 bases). Deletions cut 7 bases from V and 2 bases from J, with 16 bases between. The CDR3 totals 15 residues. The germline V gene has CDR1 SNHLY and CDR2 FYNNEI. The CDR3: CASIRGRAHTDTQYF. The CDR3 nucleotides are TGTGCCAGCATAAGGGGCAGGGCGCACACAGATACGCAGTATTTT.

The CDR3 DNA sequence: TGCGCCAGCAGCTTAGCCTCTCACGGGAGCACAGATACGCAGTATTTT. Amino acid sequence: CASSLASHGSTDTQYF. This chain links TRBV5-1 with TRBJ2-3, with D hard to call. The CDR3 runs 16 residues. V shed 2 bases and J shed 0 bases, with 13 bases lying between them. Germline loops: CDR1 SGHRS, CDR2 YFSETQ.

V usage is TRBV28 and J usage is TRBJ1-6; possibly TRBD1 for D (5 bases). The germline V gene has CDR1 MDHEN and CDR2 SYDVKM. The CDR3 sequence is 15 residues long. Trimming removed 3 bases from V and 3 bases from J, with 9 bases in between. The chain's CDR3 is CASSLGGNYNSPLHF. DNA of the CDR3: TGTGCCAGCAGTTTGGGGGGTAACTATAATTCACCCCTCCACTTT. The whole variable domain, remainder taken from reference TRBV28 and TRBJ1-6, is DVKVTQSSRYLVKRTGEKVFLECVQDMDHENMFWYRQDPGLGLRLIYFSYDVKMKEKGDIPEGYSVSREKKERFSLILESASTNQTSMYLCASSLGGNYNSPLHFGNGTRLTVT.

Of note for this clone: Other DNA sequences within the sample encode an identical CDR3. The chain joins TRBV5-1 to TRBJ1-5; D perhaps matches TRBD1 (5 bases). V was trimmed by 1 base and J by 4 bases, leaving 6 bases between them. Germline assignment: CDR1 SGHRS and CDR2 YFSETQ. The CDR3 runs to 13 residues. The CDR3 loop reads CASSLSGNQPQHF. The CDR3 coding sequence is TGCGCCAGCAGCTTGTCAGGGAATCAGCCCCAGCATTTT.

The chain employs TRBV10-3 and TRBJ2-3; 14 bases line up with TRBD2. The CDR3 extends over 15 amino acids. After removal of 2 bases from V and 7 bases from J, the junction contained 2 bases not matched to a gene. The germline V gene has CDR1 ENHRY and CDR2 SYGVKD. CDR3 sequence: CAISEGTSGGYTQYF. In DNA, the CDR3 is TGTGCCATCAGTGAGGGGACTAGCGGGGGATATACGCAGTATTTT.

The rearrangement uses TRBV30 and TRBJ2-7, with D hard to call. CDR1 and CDR2 (germline): GTSNPN, SVGIG (reference sequence). The CDR3 has 12 amino acids. V was pared by 0 bases and J by 7 bases, with 10 bases between. The CDR3 DNA reads TGTGCCTGGAGTGTAAGTCGACGAGAGCAGTACTTC. Amino acids: CAWSVSRREQYF.

The chain joins TRBV6-1 to TRBJ2-7; D might be TRBD1 (7 bases). CDR3 length equals 15 residues. V lost 8 bases, J lost 0 bases, and 17 bases lay in between. Looked up from germline, CDR1 is MNHNS and CDR2 is SASEGT. The CDR3 spells CASGGDRSSSYEQYF. The CDR3 nucleotides read TGTGCCAGCGGAGGGGACAGATCTAGCTCCTACGAGCAGTACTTC.